Below are 5 T cell receptor beta chains sequenced from a single sample in a study of PD-L1 blockade in urothelial cancer. Sample time point: pretreatment peripheral blood. Clones were read by immunoSEQ multiplex PCR, and TCRdb kept only the in-frame ones, dropping some. The data contain about 72,000 clones, about 86% of them singletons. The sequencing used PBMCs, collected around atezolizumab (anti-PD-L1) treatment. These receptors all come from a man aged 55 to 70 with urothelial cancer.

The gene calls are TRBV16 and TRBJ2-2; possibly TRBD2 for D (5 bases). Per the germline V gene, CDR1 is KGHSY and CDR2 is FQNENV. The CDR3 length is 15 residues. V was cut by 4 bases and J by 6 bases, with 15 bases left in between. CDR3: CASSRLSPEAGELFF. The CDR3 DNA reads TGTGCCAGCAGCCGACTTTCTCCGGAGGCCGGGGAGCTGTTTTTT.

The V call is TRBV19, the J call TRBJ2-3, with 11 positions matching TRBD2. V lost 5 bases, J lost 2 bases, and 3 bases stayed unmatched. The CDR3 has 15 residues. Germline V gene data show CDR1 as LNHDA and CDR2 as SQIVND (reference sequence). The CDR3 here is CASSPSGRNTDTQYF. CDR3 nucleotide sequence: TGTGCCAGTAGTCCTAGCGGGAGGAACACAGATACGCAGTATTTT. Drawing the rest from reference TRBV19 and TRBJ2-3, the complete variable domain is DGGITQSPKYLFRKEGQNVTLSCEQNLNHDAMYWYRQDPGQGLRLIYYSQIVNDFQKGDIAEGYSVSREKKESFPLTVTSAQKNPTAFYLCASSPSGRNTDTQYFGPGTRLTVL.

The chain couples TRBV9 to TRBJ2-5; TRBD1 is a possible D gene (6 bases). This CDR3 comprises 15 residues. The V gene lost 3 bases and the J gene lost 4 bases, with 16 bases spanning the gap. The germline CDR1 and CDR2 sequences are SGDLS and YYNGEE. This CDR3 reads CASSETGTYVETQYF. CDR3 in DNA: TGTGCCAGCAGCGAGACCGGGACATATGTAGAGACCCAGTACTTC.

The J gene is TRBJ1-2, the V gene TRBV6-6; 7 bases fit TRBD1. This CDR3 spans 14 amino acids. Germline V gene data show CDR1 as MNHNY and CDR2 as SVGAGI (reference sequence). The J segment lost 4 bases and the V segment lost 6 bases, leaving 8 bases of the junction unmatched. CDR3 region: CASRDGQEAYGYTF. The CDR3 DNA is TGTGCCAGCAGGGACGGACAGGAGGCCTATGGCTACACCTTC.

The J gene is TRBJ1-4, the V gene TRBV5-1, with 8 bases fitting TRBD1. The CDR3 contains 14 residues. J was trimmed by 8 bases and V by 3 bases; bases with no gene match: 6. The germline V gene has CDR1 SGHRS and CDR2 YFSETQ. The CDR3 DNA follows: TGCGCCAGCAGCTCACAGGGGGTCGGGGAAAAACTGTTTTTT. This codes for CASSSQGVGEKLFF.